The clone carrying this T cell receptor (beta chain) was detected many times. The antigen is undetermined. Template switching added a universal primer binding site, and final cDNA carried unique molecular identifiers. TCRdb independently ran MiXCR on the 5' RACE reads; one entry per CDR3 protein. In the table there are about 160,000 distinct CDR3 sequences, around 3.6% of which are singletons. The data stem from a study of identical twins. Study outcomes and limitations: Not following the same donors, the study drew its conclusions from cross-sectional statistical analysis.

With V trimmed by 4 bases and J by 6 bases, 6 bases remained unmatched. Germline V gene sequence: CDR1 LGHDT, CDR2 YNNKEL (reference sequence). The CDR3 extends over 14 amino acids. This TCR came from a young man in good health. The rearrangement joins TRBV3-1 to TRBJ2-1; the match to TRBD1 covers 7 bases. The sequenced sample consisted of memory T cells sorted from blood. CDR3 residues: CASSLPDRVNEQFF. The CDR3 DNA sequence: TGTGCCAGCAGCCTACCAGACAGGGTCAATGAGCAGTTCTTC.